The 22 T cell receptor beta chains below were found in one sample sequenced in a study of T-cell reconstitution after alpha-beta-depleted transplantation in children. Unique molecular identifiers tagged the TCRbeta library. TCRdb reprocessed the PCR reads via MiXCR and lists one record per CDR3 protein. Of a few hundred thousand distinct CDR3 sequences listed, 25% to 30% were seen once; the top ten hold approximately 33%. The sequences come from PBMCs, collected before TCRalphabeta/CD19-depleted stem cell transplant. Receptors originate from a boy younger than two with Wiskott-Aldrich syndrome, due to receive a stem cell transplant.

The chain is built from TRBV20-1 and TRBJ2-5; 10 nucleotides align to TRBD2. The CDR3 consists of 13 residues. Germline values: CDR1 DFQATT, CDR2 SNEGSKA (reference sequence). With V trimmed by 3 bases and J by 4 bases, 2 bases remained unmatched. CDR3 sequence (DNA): TGCAGTGCTAGGGGGACTAGCGCAGAGACCCAGTACTTC. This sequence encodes CSARGTSAETQYF.

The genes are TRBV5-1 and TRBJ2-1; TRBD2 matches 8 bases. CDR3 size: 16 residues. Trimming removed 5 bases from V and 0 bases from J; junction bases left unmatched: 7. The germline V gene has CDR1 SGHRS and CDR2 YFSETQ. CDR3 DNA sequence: TGCGCCAGCAGGGCGACCGGGACTAGCTCCTACAATGAGCAGTTCTTC. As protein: CASRATGTSSYNEQFF.

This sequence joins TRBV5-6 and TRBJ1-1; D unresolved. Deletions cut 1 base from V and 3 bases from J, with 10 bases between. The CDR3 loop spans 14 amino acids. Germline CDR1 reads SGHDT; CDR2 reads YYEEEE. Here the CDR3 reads CASSLSSAYTEAFF. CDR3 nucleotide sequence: TGTGCCAGCAGCTTGTCGAGCGCCTACACTGAAGCTTTCTTT.

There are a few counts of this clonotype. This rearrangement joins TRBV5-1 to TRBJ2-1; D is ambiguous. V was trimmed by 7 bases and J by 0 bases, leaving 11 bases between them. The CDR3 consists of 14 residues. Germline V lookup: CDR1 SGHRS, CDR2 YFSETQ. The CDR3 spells CASDEGSSYNEQFF. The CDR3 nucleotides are TGCGCCAGCGACGAAGGAAGCTCCTACAATGAGCAGTTCTTC.

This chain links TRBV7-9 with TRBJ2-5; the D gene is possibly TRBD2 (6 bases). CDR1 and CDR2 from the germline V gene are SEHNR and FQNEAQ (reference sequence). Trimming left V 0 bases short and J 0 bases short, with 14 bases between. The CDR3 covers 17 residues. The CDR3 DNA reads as TGTGCCAGCAGCTTAGCGGGACTGGAAATTTACCAAGAGACCCAGTACTTC. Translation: CASSLAGLEIYQETQYF.

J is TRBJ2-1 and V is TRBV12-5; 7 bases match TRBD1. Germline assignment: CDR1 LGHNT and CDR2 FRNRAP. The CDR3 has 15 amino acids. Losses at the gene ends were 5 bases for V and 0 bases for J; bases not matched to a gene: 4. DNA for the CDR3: TGTGCTAGTGGTCTCCGGGACAGCTCCTACAATGAGCAGTTCTTC. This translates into CASGLRDSSYNEQFF.

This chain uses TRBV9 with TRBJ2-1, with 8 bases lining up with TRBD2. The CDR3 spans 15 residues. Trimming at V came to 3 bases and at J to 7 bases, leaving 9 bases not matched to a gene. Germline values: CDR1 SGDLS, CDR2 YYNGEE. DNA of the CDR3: TGTGCCAGCAGCGCACGGACTAGCTGGGGGAATGAGCAGTTCTTC. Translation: CASSARTSWGNEQFF.

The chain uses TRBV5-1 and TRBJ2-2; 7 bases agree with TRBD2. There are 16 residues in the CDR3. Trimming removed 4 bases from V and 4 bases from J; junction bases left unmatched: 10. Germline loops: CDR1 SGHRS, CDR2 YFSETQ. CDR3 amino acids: CASSRSGLAVTGELFF. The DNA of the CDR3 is TGCGCCAGCAGCCGTTCAGGCCTAGCGGTCACCGGGGAGCTGTTTTTT.

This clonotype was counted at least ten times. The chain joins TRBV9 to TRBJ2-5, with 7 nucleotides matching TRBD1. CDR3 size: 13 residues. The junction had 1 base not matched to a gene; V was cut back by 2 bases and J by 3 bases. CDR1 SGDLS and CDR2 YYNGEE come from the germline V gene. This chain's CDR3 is CASSVDREETQYF. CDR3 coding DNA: TGTGCCAGCAGCGTCGACAGGGAAGAGACCCAGTACTTC.

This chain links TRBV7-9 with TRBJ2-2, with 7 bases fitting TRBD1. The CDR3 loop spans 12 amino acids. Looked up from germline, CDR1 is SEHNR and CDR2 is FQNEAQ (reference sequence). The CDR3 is CPVDRSTGELFF. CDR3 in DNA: TGTCCCGTGGACAGGTCGACCGGGGAGCTGTTTTTT.

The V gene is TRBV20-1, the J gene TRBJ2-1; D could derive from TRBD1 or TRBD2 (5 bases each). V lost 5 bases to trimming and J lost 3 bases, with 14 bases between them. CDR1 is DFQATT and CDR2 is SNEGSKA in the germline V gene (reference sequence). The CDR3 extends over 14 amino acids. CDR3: CSAPGPGGYNEQFF. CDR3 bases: TGCAGTGCTCCGGGACCTGGGGGCTACAATGAGCAGTTCTTC.

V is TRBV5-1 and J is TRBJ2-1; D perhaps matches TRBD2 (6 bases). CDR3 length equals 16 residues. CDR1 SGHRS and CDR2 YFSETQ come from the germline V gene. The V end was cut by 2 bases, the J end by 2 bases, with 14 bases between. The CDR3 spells CASSFETGAPYNEQFF. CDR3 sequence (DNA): TGCGCCAGCAGCTTCGAGACGGGAGCCCCCTACAATGAGCAGTTCTTC.

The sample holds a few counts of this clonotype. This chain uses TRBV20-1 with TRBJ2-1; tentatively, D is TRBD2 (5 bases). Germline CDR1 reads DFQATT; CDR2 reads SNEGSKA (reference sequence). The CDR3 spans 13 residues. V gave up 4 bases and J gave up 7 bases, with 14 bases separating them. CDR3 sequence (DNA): TGCAGTGCTATACACCAGCAGCGGAATGAGCAGTTCTTC. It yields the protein CSAIHQQRNEQFF.

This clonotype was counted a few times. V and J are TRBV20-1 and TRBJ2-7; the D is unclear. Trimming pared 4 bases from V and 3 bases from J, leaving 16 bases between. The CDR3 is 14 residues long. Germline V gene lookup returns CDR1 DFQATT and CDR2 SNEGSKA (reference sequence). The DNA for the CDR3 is TGCAGTGCTACCCTCAACGCACAAGGCTACGAGCAGTACTTC. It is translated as CSATLNAQGYEQYF.

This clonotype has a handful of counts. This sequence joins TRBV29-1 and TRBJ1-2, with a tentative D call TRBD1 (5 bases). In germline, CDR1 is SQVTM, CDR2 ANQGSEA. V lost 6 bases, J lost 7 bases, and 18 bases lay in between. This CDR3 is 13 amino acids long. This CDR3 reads CSVDNVGGAGYTF. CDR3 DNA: TGCAGCGTAGATAATGTGGGGGGTGCTGGCTACACCTTC.

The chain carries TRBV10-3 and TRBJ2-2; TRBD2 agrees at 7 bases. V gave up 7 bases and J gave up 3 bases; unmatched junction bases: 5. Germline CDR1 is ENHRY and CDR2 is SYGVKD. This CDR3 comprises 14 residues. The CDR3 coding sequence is TGTGCCATCAAGTCGGCGGGAGACACCGGGGAGCTGTTTTTT. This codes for CAIKSAGDTGELFF.

The CDR3 sequence is CASSLGFDTQYF. The CDR3 region has the DNA TGTGCCAGCAGCTTGGGTTTCGATACGCAGTATTTT. The chain employs TRBV5-6 and TRBJ2-3; no firm D call. CDR1 and CDR2 from the germline V gene are SGHDT and YYEEEE. This CDR3 contains 12 residues. The V and J ends lost 0 bases and 6 bases respectively, with 5 bases between them.

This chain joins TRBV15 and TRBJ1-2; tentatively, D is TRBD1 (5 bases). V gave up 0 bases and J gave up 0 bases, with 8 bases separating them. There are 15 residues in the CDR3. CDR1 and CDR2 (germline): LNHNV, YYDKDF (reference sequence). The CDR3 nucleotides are TGTGCCACCAGCAGAGAGGGGGGAGCTAACTATGGCTACACCTTC. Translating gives CATSREGGANYGYTF.

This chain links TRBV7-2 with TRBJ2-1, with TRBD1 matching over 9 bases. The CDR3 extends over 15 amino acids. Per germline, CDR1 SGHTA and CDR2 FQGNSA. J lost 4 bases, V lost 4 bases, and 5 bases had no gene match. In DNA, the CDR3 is TGTGCCAGCAGCTCGGACAGGGGCCGATACAATGAGCAGTTCTTC. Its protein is CASSSDRGRYNEQFF.

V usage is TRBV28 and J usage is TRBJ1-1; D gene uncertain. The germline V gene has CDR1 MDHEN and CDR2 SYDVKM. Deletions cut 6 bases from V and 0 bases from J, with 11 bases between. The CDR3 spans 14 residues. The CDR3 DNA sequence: TGTGCCAGCAGCCGTCTCCTTATGAACACTGAAGCTTTCTTT. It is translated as CASSRLLMNTEAFF.

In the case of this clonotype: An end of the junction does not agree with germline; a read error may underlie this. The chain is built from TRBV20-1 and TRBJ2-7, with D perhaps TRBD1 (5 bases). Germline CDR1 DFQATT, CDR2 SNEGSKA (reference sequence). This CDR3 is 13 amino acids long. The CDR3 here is CSANRQLSYEQYF. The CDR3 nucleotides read TGTAGTGCGAATAGACAGCTCTCCTACGAGCAGTACTTC.

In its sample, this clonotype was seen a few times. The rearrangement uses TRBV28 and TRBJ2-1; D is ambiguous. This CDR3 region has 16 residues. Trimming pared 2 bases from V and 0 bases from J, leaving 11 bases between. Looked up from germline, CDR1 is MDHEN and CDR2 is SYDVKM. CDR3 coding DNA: TGTGCCAGCAGTTTAGGGTCGTACTTCTCCTACAATGAGCAGTTCTTC. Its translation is CASSLGSYFSYNEQFF.